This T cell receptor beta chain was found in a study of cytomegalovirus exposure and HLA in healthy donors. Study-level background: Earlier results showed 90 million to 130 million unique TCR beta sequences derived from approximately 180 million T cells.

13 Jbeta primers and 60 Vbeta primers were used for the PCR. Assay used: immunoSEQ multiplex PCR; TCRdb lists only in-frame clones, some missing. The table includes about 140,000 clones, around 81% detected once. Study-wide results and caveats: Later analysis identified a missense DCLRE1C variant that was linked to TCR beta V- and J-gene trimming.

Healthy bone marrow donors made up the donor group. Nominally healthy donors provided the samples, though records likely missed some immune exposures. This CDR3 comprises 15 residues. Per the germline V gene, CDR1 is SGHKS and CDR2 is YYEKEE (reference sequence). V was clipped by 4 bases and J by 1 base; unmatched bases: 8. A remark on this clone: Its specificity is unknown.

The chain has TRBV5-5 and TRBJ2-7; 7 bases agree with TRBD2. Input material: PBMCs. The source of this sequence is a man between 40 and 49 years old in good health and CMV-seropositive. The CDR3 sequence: CASSPSNGGSYEQYF. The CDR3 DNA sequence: TGTGCCAGCAGCCCAAGTAACGGGGGGTCCTACGAGCAGTACTTC. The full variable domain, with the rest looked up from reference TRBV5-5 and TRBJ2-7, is DAGVTQSPTHLIKTRGQQVTLRCSPISGHKSVSWYQQVLGQGPQFIFQYYEKEERGRGNFPDRFSARQFPNYSSELNVNALLLGDSALYLCASSPSNGGSYEQYFGPGTRLTVT.